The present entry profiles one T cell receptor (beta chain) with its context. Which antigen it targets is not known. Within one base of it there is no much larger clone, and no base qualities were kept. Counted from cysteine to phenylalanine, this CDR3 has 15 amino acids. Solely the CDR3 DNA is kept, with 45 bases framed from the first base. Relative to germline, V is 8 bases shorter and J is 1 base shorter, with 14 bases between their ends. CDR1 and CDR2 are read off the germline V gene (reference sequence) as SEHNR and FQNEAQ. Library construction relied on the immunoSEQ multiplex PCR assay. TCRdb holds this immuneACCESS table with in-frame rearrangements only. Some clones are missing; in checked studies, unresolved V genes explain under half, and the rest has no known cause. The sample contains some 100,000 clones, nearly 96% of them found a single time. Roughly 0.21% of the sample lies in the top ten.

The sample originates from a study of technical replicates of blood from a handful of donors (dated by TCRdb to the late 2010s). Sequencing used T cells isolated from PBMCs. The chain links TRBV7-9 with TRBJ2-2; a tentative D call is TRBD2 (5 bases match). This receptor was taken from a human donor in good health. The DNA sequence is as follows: TGTGCCAGCGGGAAGGACTGGGAGAACACCGGGGAGCTGTTTTTT. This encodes CASGKDWENTGELFF.